This T cell receptor beta chain was found in a study of cytomegalovirus exposure and HLA in healthy donors (dated by TCRdb to about 2017). Notes on the research overall: In an earlier analysis of 550 to 750 of the donors, about 270 Gb of sequence data and roughly 100 million unique TCR beta sequences from about 190 million T cells were reported. Roughly 290 gigabases of sequencing data and roughly 81 million unique TCR sequences made up an early release that covered several hundred HLA-typed donors. Among the roughly 390 genotyped donors, 75% to 90% belonged to the genetic ancestry cluster associated with self-reported Caucasian donors. The study aimed to test whether signatures of past pathogen exposure could be identified by cataloging public T cell receptors. The study used immunosequencing to profile the T cell repertoires of approximately 630 subjects and linked those repertoires to cytomegalovirus serostatus. Besides the first cohort of around 670 subjects, a separate validation cohort made up of roughly 130 different subjects was used. High-throughput TCR immunosequencing, statistical association of individual TCRs with disease status, and machine learning were combined to predict cytomegalovirus infection status. To study patterns of TCR occurrence, a later analysis re-analyzed previously published TCR beta repertoires from 666 donors and added high-resolution HLA genotyping. Rather than drawing on any new phenotypic data, the later analysis identified candidate immune exposures from TCR beta sequences and the way those sequences occurred across donors. An earlier analysis of around 580 of the donors used high-throughput TCR beta sequencing to judge whether each TCR beta V gene segment behaved as functional or pseudogenic. Alongside the repertoire data, information on donor age, sex, ethnicity and CMV serostatus was compiled. Genome-wide SNP genotypes for about 65% of the 666 donors were used in a later genetic analysis, which treated that subset as a discovery cohort. All discovery cohort repertoires had been generated on a single sequencing platform. HLA typing included class I and class II loci at four-digit resolution. The number of typed donors differed by locus: roughly 629-640 for A, B, C, DRB1 and DQB1; approximately 520 for DQA1; approximately 600 for DPA1; and around 490 for DPB1. A handful of DR-DQ haplotypes were handled as single units for association and clustering because linkage in the cohort was strong. Across 398 genotyped donors of the cohort, an average of approximately 240,000 unique TCR beta nucleotide sequences per donor were sequenced, and roughly 20% of those sequences were non-productive. Results and caveats for the whole study, not just this receptor: In a later analysis, about 16,000 TCR beta sequences were associated with specific HLA alleles at a false discovery rate of 0.05. In both the original and validation cohorts, the classifier was reported to diagnose cytomegalovirus status with high specificity and sensitivity. Strong co-occurrence of HLA alleles, especially DR and DQ, made assigning TCR associations to individual alleles difficult. Compared with the approximately 600-donor mean, donors in an Asian-associated ancestry cluster had fewer N-insertions in productive TCRs, according to a later genetic analysis. According to the authors, the approach could potentially be generalized to other disease states and immunological phenotypes. Some IMGT-functional V segments, including TRBV6-2 and TRBV6-3, could not be distinguished by the 87-base-pair reads and were therefore excluded. In a later analysis, TCR association rates were found to vary across HLA loci, with the most associated TCRs seen for DRB1 alleles and the fewest for HLA-C alleles. A later genetic analysis associated a missense DCLRE1C variant with V-gene and J-gene trimming of TCR beta chains, and an independent cohort replicated the association. In vitro tests confirmed that three of the cytomegalovirus-associated TCR beta chains recognize cytomegalovirus antigens. Most TCR sequences were observed very rarely across donors, whereas some public TCRs were present in many individuals. An earlier analysis of approximately 590 of the donors showed that most TCR beta V segments appeared in productive rearrangements either about 87% or about 30% of the time, which broadly matched IMGT annotations. Because some donors lacked HLA typing at each locus, the association tests relied only on the typed subset. Compared with equally common non-associated chains, HLA-associated TCR beta chains in a later analysis were more clonally expanded and had lower generation probabilities. Approximately 16 rarely observed V segments, including chromosome 9 orphons, were excluded from the earlier analysis of just under 600 of the donors because counts were too low. A cluster of highly shared sequence variants was judged likely to be a technical artifact of the sequencing pipeline. A later analysis found that most CMV-associated TCR beta chains appeared HLA-restricted, with HLA associations seemingly driven largely by CMV exposure. In the study, some 160 TCR beta chains were listed as associated with cytomegalovirus. A later analysis reported that several top co-occurrence clusters appeared linked to parvovirus B19, influenza, CMV and Epstein-Barr virus. Only TCR beta chains were sequenced in this cohort, and the absence of alpha or paired-chain data limited detectable features. A further reported finding was that TCR beta sequences accurately predicted the HLA-A and HLA-B alleles for most subjects in the first cohort. Sequencing depth was assumed to be roughly uniform across donors in the presence/absence analyses, though that assumption may not hold. Linkage disequilibrium might explain the correlated functional status among segregating V segments, but an unknown experimental factor could not be excluded. Immune exposure information for the cohort was limited to CMV serostatus.

To prepare the library, the immunoSEQ multiplex PCR assay was applied. For the multiplex PCR, a mixture combining 60 forward primers for TCR Vbeta segments and 13 reverse primers for TCR Jbeta segments was used. The CDR3 region of rearranged TCR beta genes was amplified from genomic DNA by a multiplex PCR assay. Amplified TCR beta libraries were sequenced as 87-base-pair reads on the Illumina HiSeq System. In the original analysis: A later analysis counted some 74 million unique TCR beta chains across the 550 to 700 repertoires, and some 11 million of these chains were shared by at least two donors. A nearest-neighbor algorithm error-corrected the raw reads and collapsed the reads into unique sequences, merging closely related sequences to remove PCR and sequencing errors. To assign V, D and J gene segments, CDR3 sequences were aligned to IMGT reference sequences. For a sequence to be retained, a match of at least six nucleotides to both a V gene segment and a J gene segment was required. A rearrangement counted as productive if the CDR3 had no stop codons and remained in frame with V and J, and every other rearrangement counted as non-productive. CDR3 was defined by IMGT convention, running from the second conserved V-encoded cysteine to the conserved J-encoded phenylalanine. Sequences without an unambiguous match to a single V gene segment were excluded from the earlier analysis of approximately 600 of the donors. An earlier analysis of several hundred of the donors called V segments functional above 56.7% productive rearrangements and segregating when the between-donor standard deviation exceeded 5%. A statistical classification framework was developed to diagnose cytomegalovirus status using the catalog of TCR beta chain sequences. In a later analysis, TCR nucleotide sequences were compared against IMGT/GENE-DB human TR gene sequences so that V and J genes could be assigned. Using the TCRdist pipeline, a later analysis assigned CDR3 sequences along with most-parsimonious VDJ recombination scenarios. A later analysis defined each TCR beta chain by its CDR3 amino acid sequence plus V-gene family, and excluded reads lacking a unique V-gene family. As a way to deal with suspected cross-contamination and a sequencing artifact, a later analysis dropped hundreds of nucleotide sequences that were highly shared and had low generation probability. In a later analysis, a clonal expansion index was calculated for each public chain from normalized within-repertoire ranks of inferred template counts. Generation probabilities in a later analysis came from a VDJ recombination model fitted to out-of-frame rearrangements, and those results were checked against IGoR. Hypergeometric tests were used in a later analysis to score TCR-TCR, TCR-HLA and TCR-CMV co-occurrence, with a repertoire-size bias correction applied to the TCR pairs. In a later analysis, false discovery rates were estimated by permuting HLA or CMV assignments 20 times. In a later analysis, co-occurring TCRs were grouped using DBSCAN, with TCRdist sequence similarity added in when clustering inside HLA-allele-positive subsets. Repertoires with fewer than 30,000 or more than 120,000 public chains, plus five repertoires with anomalous nucleotide sharing, were excluded from co-occurrence clustering. The immuneACCESS repertoire file appears here via TCRdb, limited to in-frame rearrangements. These files lack a portion of the clones; in checked studies, under half of the deficit traces to unresolved V genes, and the cause of the others is not known. Clone size and V and J calls were adopted from that table, with D and trimming inferred from the DNA. For this sample there are about 190,000 clones; roughly 74% appear just once. Of the sample, 13% to 15% is held by the ten largest clones.

Reading from cysteine to phenylalanine, the CDR3 counts 12 amino acids. CDR3 DNA only is kept here, 36 bases in frame from base 1. CDR1 MDHEN and CDR2 SYDVKM are derived from the germline V gene. Compared with germline, V lacks 4 bases and J lacks 5 bases; bases without a gene match: 1. About this clone itself: Its antigen has not been determined. Nothing much larger sits one base from this clone, and base qualities are not available.

The cohort was made up of roughly 670 healthy bone marrow donors. At the time of sampling, all cohort members were nominally healthy, though unrecorded immune exposures were likely present. The donor tested CMV seropositive and was one of the 289 seropositive cohort members. Each donor provided a peripheral blood sample, and peripheral blood mononuclear cells were used for TCR beta sequencing. Genomic DNA extraction from the blood cell samples was performed with the Qiagen DNeasy Blood Extraction Kit. This TCR was sampled from a woman aged 25-40 years in good health and CMV-seropositive. What was sequenced was PBMCs. The V and J segments used are TRBV28 and TRBJ1-2; 7 central bases correspond to TRBD1. CDR3 loop: CASSSGGYGYTF. Here is the DNA: TGTGCCAGCAGTTCAGGGGGTTATGGCTACACCTTC.